This TCR beta chain was recorded in a study of T cells after posttransplantation cyclophosphamide. Overall study findings and caveats: Skin or GI-infiltrating T cells shared few TRB sequences with blood.

In the case of this clone: Its target is unknown.

Data came from immunoSEQ multiplex PCR; TCRdb stores just in-frame clones and leaves some out. The sample holds thousands of clones; 98% are singletons and the top ten take 0.27%. This CDR3 region has 18 residues. Unmatched junction bases numbered 8, after V lost 4 bases and J lost 0 bases. Per germline, CDR1 SGHTA and CDR2 FQGNSA. The V and J genes are TRBV7-2 and TRBJ2-3; the match to TRBD2 covers 12 bases. This clonotype originated in a man aged 45-65 years in good health, CMV-negative, and a related stem cell transplant donor. The sequencing input was naive CD8+ T cells sorted from PBMCs. This CDR3 reads CASSSSGGALLSTDTQYF. The DNA of the CDR3 is TGTGCCAGCAGCTCTAGCGGGGGGGCCTTGTTGAGCACAGATACGCAGTATTTT.